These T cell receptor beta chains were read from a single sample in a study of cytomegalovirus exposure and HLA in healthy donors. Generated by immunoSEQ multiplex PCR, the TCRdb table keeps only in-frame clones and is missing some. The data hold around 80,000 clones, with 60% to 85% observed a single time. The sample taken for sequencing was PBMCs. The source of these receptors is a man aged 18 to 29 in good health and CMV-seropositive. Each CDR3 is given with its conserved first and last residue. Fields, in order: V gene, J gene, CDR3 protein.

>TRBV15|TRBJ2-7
CATKGTPSREEQYF
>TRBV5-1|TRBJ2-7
CASSPRGANEQYF
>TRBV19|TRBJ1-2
CASSMGTGPYTF
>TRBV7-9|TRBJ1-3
CASSFVTRNGNTIYF
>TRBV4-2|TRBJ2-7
CASSLLQGPIMYEQYF
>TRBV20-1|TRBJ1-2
CSATRERGYTF
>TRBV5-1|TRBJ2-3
CASSFVGQGVDTQYF
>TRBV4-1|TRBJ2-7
CASSQGGLLADLSYEQYF
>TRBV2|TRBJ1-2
CASSGIGYGYTF
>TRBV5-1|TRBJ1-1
CASSLGDTLRTEAFF
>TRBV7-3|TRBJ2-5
CASSFQRGAGETQYF
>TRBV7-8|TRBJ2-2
CASSLRGRAFGELFF
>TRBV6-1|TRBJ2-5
CASVAWDLQETQYF
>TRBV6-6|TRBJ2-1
CASSVPGTSLNEQFF
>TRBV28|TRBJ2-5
CASSSQGETQYF
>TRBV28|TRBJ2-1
CASSFSGNYNEQFF
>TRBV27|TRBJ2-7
CASSRQGTLYYEQYF
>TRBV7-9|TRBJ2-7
CASSLSAARYEQYF
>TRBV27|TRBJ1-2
CASSSLPGQGNGYTF
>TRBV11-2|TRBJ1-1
CASSFQKNTEAFF
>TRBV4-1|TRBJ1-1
CASSQLWTDMNTEAFF
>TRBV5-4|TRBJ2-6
CASSLPGSGANVLTF
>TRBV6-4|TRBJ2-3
CASSDEVAGTDTQYF
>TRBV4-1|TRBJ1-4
CASSQVALEKLFF
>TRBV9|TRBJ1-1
CASSGPGPDTEAFF
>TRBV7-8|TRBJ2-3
CASSLDPGTGPSNTQYF
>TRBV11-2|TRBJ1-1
CATLDRLGNTEAFF
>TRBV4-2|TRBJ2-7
CASSQEEVAGGIYEQYF
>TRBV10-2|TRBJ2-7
CASRAPRRENEQYF
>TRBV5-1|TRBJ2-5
CASSFLVRGQETQYF
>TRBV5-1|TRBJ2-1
CASSLTSGATSSYNEQFF
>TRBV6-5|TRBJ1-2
CASSYEDKGVYGYTF
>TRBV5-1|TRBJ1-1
CASSLGGLLNTEAFF